The clone carrying this T cell receptor beta chain showed up just a few times. Its target is not known. Constant-segment-primed 5'RACE gave TCR alpha and TCR beta cDNA libraries with sample barcodes and UMIs. Each CDR3 protein gets one entry after TCRdb re-called the 5' RACE reads with MiXCR. Seen here are roughly 400,000 distinct CDR3 sequences, about 15% observed once, and the top ten hold roughly a fifth. Germline CDR1 and CDR2: SQVTM and ANQGSEA. Germline trimming cut 1 base from V and 5 bases from J; bases unmatched to any gene: 8. This CDR3 is built from 15 residues. This sample is part of a study of T-cell memory formation after mild COVID-19. General observations from the study: Day 15 to 85 contracting clones showed balanced CD4/CD8; day 15 to 37 expanders favored CD4+. The authors left the SARS-CoV-2 specificity of second-wave clones peaking on day 37 unconfirmed. Clones which contracted sat mainly in CM and EM if CD4+, and in EMRA if CD8+.

The specimen was PBMCs or a T cell subset sorted from them (not recorded which). This clonotype originated in a man younger than 35 who had mild COVID-19 (a few samples of this study predate the infection). Cell type and time point are not known. V gene TRBV29-1 combines with J gene TRBJ2-5; 9 bases agree with TRBD1. The CDR3 loop reads CSVEAGQGSVETQYF. The CDR3 region has the DNA TGCAGCGTTGAAGCGGGACAGGGAAGTGTGGAGACCCAGTACTTC.